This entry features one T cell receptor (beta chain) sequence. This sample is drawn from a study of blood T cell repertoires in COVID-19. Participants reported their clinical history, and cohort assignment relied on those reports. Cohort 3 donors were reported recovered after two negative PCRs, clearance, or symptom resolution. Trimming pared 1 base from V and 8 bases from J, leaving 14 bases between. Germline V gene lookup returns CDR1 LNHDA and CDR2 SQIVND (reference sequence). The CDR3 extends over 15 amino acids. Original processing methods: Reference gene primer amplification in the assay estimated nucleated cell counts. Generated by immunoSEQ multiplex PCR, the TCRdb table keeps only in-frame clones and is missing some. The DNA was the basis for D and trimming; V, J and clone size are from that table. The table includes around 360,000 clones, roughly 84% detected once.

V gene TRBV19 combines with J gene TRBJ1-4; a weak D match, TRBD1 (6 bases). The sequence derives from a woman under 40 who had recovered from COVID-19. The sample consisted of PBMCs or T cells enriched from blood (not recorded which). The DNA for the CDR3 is TGTGCCAGTAGTATAGGGGGGCAAGCAAACGAAAAACTGTTTTTT. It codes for CASSIGGQANEKLFF.